A selection of T cell receptor beta chains follows, all from one sample in a study of blood T cell repertoires in COVID-19. Here immunoSEQ multiplex PCR was the method, and the copy in TCRdb shows in-frame clones only, minus some. The table records about 140,000 clones, more than 75% of them present only once. Sequenced input: peripheral blood. The receptors originated from a human donor in a cohort sampled during active COVID-19. Each CDR3 is given with its conserved first and last residue. D genes are given only for firm matches. The size entry is marked missing in some rows and otherwise reads once, few, many or a size class.

J	D	size	V	length	DNA	CDR3
TRBJ1-6	TRBD1	-	TRBV5-6	15	TGTGCCAGCAGCGTCGGACAGGGGCGCAATTCACCCCTCCACTTT	CASSVGQGRNSPLHF
TRBJ1-1	-	-	TRBV6-5	13	TGTGCCAGCACTTCATCAGGGAACACTGAAGCTTTCTTT	CASTSSGNTEAFF
TRBJ1-1	TRBD1	-	TRBV12-3/TRBV12-4	13	TGTGCCAGCAGTTTACAGGGGGACACTGAAGCTTTCTTT	CASSLQGDTEAFF
TRBJ2-7	-	-	TRBV15	15	TGTGCCACCAGCCCCCGGGACACGGACTCCTACGAGCAGTACTTC	CATSPRDTDSYEQYF
TRBJ1-2	-	-	TRBV28	15	TGTGCCAGCAGTCGAATCGGGACTAATTATCCTGGCTACACCTTC	CASSRIGTNYPGYTF
TRBJ1-5	-	-	TRBV18	16	TGTGCCAGCTCACCGAACCCACAGGGATCCAATCAGCCCCAGCATTTT	CASSPNPQGSNQPQHF
TRBJ1-4	-	-	TRBV6-6	14	TGTGCCAGCAGTTACGATCAAAGGGGAGAAAAACTGTTTTTT	CASSYDQRGEKLFF
TRBJ1-4	TRBD1	once	TRBV29-1	15	TGCAGCGTTGAGTCCGGGACAGCCTTTAATGAAAAACTGTTTTTT	CSVESGTAFNEKLFF
TRBJ2-1	TRBD2	-	TRBV11-3	19	TGTGCCAGCAGCTTAAACCTCCAAGGCGCTAGCGGGAGGGCCGGTGAGCAGTTCTTC	CASSLNLQGASGRAGEQFF
TRBJ1-1	-	-	TRBV27	17	TGTGCCAGCAGTTTGACAGGCCCCTCTAGTATGAACACTGAAGCTTTCTTT	CASSLTGPSSMNTEAFF
TRBJ1-5	TRBD1	-	TRBV7-9	16	TGTGCCAGCAGCTTTGGAGGGGGCCGGAGCAATCAGCCCCAGCATTTT	CASSFGGGRSNQPQHF
TRBJ2-7	TRBD1	-	TRBV11-3	16	TGTGCCAGCAGCTTAGGGCGGGACAGGAGGATTGACGAGCAGTACTTC	CASSLGRDRRIDEQYF
TRBJ1-5	-	-	TRBV7-2	14	TGTGCCAGCAGCGGAGACAGCCTTTATCAGCCCCAGCATTTT	CASSGDSLYQPQHF
TRBJ2-5	TRBD1	-	TRBV5-4	14	TGTGCCAGCGGTGAACAGGGGGTATTAGAGACCCAGTACTTC	CASGEQGVLETQYF
TRBJ2-3	-	few	TRBV2	15	TGTGCCAGCAGTGCGACGGAGAGAGACACAGATACGCAGTATTTT	CASSATERDTDTQYF
TRBJ2-1	TRBD2	-	TRBV5-1	17	TGCGCCAGCAGCCCATCCCCCTCTAGCGGGGGGAACGATGAGCAGTTCTTC	CASSPSPSSGGNDEQFF
TRBJ1-6	-	once	TRBV5-1	16	TGCGCCAGCAGCTCCGGGGATTGGGGTATTGAATCACCCCTCCACTTT	CASSSGDWGIESPLHF
TRBJ2-5	TRBD1	-	TRBV7-7	16	TGTGCTAGCAGCTTAGCCCCCGGCAGGGGGCTAGAGACCCAGTACTTC	CASSLAPGRGLETQYF
TRBJ1-2	-	once	TRBV19	11	TGTGCCAGTAGTTACCGGTATGGCTACACCTTC	CASSYRYGYTF
TRBJ1-1	TRBD1	-	TRBV5-8	16	TGTGCCAGCAGCCCGTATTCGACAGGGGGCAACACTGAAGCTTTCTTT	CASSPYSTGGNTEAFF
TRBJ2-1	-	-	TRBV5-6	11	TGTGCCAGCAGGCTGCGGGGTGAGCAGTTCTTC	CASRLRGEQFF
TRBJ1-6	-	once	TRBV19	13	TGTGCCACTGAGGGCTCCTATAATTCACCCCTCCACTTT	CATEGSYNSPLHF
TRBJ1-1	TRBD1	-	TRBV11-2	15	TGTGCCAGCAGCCCACTACAGGGGAGGAGCGCTGAAGCTTTCTTT	CASSPLQGRSAEAFF
TRBJ2-5	-	-	TRBV6-5	12	TGTGCCAGCAGAGCTACAGGCAAGACCCAGTACTTC	CASRATGKTQYF